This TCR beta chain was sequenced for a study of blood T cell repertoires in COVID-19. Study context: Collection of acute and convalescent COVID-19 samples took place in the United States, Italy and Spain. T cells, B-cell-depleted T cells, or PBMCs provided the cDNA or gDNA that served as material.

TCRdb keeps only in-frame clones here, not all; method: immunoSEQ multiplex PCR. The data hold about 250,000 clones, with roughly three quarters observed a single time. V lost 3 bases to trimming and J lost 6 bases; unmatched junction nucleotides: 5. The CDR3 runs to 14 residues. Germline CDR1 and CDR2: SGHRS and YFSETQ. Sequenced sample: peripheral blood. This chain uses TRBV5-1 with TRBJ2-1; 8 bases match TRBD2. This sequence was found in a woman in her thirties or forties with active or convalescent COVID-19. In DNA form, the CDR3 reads TGCGCCAGCAGCTGGCGGGGGGATGGCAATGAGCAGTTCTTC. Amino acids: CASSWRGDGNEQFF.